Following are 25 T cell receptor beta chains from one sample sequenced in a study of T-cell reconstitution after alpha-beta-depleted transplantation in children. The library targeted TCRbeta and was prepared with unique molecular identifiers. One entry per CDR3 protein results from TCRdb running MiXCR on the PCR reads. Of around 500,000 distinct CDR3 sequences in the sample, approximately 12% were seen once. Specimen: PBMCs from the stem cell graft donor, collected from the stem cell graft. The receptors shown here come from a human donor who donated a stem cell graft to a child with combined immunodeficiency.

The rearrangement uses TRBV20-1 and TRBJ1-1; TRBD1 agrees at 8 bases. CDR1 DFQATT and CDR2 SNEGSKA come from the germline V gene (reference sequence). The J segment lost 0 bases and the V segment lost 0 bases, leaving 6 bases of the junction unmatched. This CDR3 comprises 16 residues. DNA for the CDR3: TGCAGTGCTAGAGATGCCAGGGGGCAAGTGAACACTGAAGCTTTCTTT. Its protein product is CSARDARGQVNTEAFF.

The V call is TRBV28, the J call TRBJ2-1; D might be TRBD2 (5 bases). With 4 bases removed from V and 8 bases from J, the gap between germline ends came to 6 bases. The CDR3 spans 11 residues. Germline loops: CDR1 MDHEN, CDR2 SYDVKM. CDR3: CASSWEYEQFF. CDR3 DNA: TGTGCCAGCAGTTGGGAGTATGAGCAGTTCTTC.

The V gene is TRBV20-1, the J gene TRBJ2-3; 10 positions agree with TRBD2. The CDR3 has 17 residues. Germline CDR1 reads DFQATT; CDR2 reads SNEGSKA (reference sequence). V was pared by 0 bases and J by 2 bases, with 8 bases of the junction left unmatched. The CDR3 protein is CSAREEWLAGATDTQYF. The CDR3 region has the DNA TGCAGTGCTAGAGAGGAGTGGCTAGCGGGGGCCACAGATACGCAGTATTTT.

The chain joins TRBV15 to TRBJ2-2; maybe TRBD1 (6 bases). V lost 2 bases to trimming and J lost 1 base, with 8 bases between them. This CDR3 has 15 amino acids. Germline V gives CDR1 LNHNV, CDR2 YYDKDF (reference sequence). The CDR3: CATSRRGQNTGELFF. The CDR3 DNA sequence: TGTGCCACCAGCAGAAGGGGACAGAACACCGGGGAGCTGTTTTTT.

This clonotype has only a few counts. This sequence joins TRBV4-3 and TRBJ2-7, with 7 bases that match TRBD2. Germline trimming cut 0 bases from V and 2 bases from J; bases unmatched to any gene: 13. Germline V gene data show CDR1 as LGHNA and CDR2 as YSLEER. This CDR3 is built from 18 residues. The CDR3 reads CASSQDKSWGGLTYEQYF. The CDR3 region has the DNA TGCGCCAGCAGCCAAGATAAGAGCTGGGGAGGGCTTACCTACGAGCAGTACTTC.

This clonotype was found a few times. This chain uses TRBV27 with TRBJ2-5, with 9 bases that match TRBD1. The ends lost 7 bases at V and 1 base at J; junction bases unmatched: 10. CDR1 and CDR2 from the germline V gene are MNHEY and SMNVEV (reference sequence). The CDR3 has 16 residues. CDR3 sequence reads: CASTMGTGFGQETQYF. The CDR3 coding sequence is TGTGCCAGCACCATGGGGACAGGGTTCGGCCAAGAGACCCAGTACTTC.

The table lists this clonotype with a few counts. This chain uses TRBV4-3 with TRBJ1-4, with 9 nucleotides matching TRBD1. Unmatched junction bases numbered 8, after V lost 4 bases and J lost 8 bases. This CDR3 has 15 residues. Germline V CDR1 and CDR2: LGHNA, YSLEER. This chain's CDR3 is CASSPRTGVWEKLFF. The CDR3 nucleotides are TGCGCCAGCAGCCCTCGGACAGGGGTTTGGGAAAAACTGTTTTTT.

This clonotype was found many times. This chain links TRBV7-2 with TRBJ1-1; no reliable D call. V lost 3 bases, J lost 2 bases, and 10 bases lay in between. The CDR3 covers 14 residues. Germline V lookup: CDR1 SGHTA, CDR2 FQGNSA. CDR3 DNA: TGTGCCAGCAGCTTCCCCGGTACCAACACTGAAGCTTTCTTT. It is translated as CASSFPGTNTEAFF.

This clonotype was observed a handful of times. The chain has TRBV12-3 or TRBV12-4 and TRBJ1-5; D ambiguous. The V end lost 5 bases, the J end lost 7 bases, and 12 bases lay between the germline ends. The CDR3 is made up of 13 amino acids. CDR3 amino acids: CASSPGDWQPQHF. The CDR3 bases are TGTGCCAGCAGTCCGGGAGACTGGCAGCCCCAGCATTTT.

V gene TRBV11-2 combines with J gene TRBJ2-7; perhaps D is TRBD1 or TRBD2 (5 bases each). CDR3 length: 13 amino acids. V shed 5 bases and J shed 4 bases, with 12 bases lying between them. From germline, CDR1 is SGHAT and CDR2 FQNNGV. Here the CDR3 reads CASSRTWGYEQYF. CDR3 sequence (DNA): TGTGCCAGCAGCCGCACGTGGGGGTACGAGCAGTACTTC.

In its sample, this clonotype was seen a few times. The CDR3 loop reads CSVGGPTGPNTGELFF. The CDR3, as DNA: TGCAGCGTTGGGGGCCCCACAGGGCCGAACACCGGGGAGCTGTTTTTT. The V and J genes are TRBV29-1 and TRBJ2-2, with D perhaps TRBD1 (6 bases). This CDR3 spans 16 amino acids. Trimming left V 4 bases short and J 0 bases short, with 15 bases between. Germline V lookup: CDR1 SQVTM, CDR2 ANQGSEA.

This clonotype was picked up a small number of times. The CDR3 coding sequence is TGTGCCAGCAGCGTAGCGGGTGACAGCAATTACGAGCAGTACTTC. Protein: CASSVAGDSNYEQYF. The chain uses TRBV9 and TRBJ2-7; perhaps TRBD1 as D (5 bases). Germline loops: CDR1 SGDLS, CDR2 YYNGEE. The CDR3 length is 15 residues. Trimming removed 0 bases at V and 4 bases at J, with 14 bases between.

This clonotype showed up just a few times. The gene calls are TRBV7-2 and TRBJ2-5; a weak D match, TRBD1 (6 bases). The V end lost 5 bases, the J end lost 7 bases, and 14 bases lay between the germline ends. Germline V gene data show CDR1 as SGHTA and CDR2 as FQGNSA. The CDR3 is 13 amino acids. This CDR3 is CASSGTSAGTQYF. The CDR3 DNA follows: TGTGCCAGCAGCGGGACATCCGCAGGGACCCAGTACTTC.

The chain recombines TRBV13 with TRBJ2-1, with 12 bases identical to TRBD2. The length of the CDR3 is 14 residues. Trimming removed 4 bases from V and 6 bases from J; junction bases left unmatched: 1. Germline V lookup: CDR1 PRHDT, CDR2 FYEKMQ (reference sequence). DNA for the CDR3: TGTGCCAGCAGCTGGACTAGCGGGGCCAATGAGCAGTTCTTC. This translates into CASSWTSGANEQFF.

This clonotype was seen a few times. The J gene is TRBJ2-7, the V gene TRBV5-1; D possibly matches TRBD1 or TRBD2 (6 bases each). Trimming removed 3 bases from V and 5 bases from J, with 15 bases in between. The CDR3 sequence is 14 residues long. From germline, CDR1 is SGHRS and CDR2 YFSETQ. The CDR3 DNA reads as TGCGCCAGCAGCTCAGGAGGGCAGGGGAACGAGCAGTACTTC. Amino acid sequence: CASSSGGQGNEQYF.

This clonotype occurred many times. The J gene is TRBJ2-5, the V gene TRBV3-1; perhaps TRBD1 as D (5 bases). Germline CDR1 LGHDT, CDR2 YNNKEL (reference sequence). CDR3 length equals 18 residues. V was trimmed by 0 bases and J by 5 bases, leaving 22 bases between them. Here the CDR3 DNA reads TGTGCCAGCAGCCAAGATTATGTAAATTGGCGGACATGGGAGACCCAGTACTTC. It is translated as CASSQDYVNWRTWETQYF.

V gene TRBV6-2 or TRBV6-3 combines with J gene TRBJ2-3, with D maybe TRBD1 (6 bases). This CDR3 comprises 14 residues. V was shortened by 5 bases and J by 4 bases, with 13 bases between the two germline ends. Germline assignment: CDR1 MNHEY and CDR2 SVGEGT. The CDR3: CASSRTGLADTQYF. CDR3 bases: TGTGCCAGCAGTCGAACAGGGTTGGCAGATACGCAGTATTTT.

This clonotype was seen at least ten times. The CDR3 is CASRATGGEETQYF. CDR3 bases: TGCGCCAGCAGGGCGACAGGGGGCGAGGAGACCCAGTACTTC. The chain combines TRBV5-1 with TRBJ2-5, with 10 bases aligning to TRBD1. The CDR3 consists of 14 residues. Germline trimming cut 5 bases from V and 5 bases from J; bases unmatched to any gene: 6. Germline V gene data show CDR1 as SGHRS and CDR2 as YFSETQ.

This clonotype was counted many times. CDR3 residues: CASSVGLAGGPHEQFF. CDR3 nucleotides: TGTGCCAGCAGCGTTGGACTAGCGGGAGGGCCTCATGAGCAGTTCTTC. This chain links TRBV9 with TRBJ2-1; 15 bases are shared with TRBD2. CDR1 is SGDLS and CDR2 is YYNGEE in the germline V gene. The CDR3 covers 16 residues. J was trimmed by 8 bases and V by 2 bases; bases with no gene match: 5.

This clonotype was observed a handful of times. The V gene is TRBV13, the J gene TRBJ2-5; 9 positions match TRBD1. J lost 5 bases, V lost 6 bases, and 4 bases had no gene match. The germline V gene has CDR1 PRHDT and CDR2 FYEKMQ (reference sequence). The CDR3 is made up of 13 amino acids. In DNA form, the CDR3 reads TGTGCCAGCAGAACAGGGGGCTTTGAGACCCAGTACTTC. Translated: CASRTGGFETQYF.

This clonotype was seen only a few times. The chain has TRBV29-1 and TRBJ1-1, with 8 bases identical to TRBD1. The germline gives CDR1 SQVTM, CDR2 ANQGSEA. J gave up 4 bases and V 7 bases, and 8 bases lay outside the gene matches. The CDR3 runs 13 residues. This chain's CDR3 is CSGRPDRGTEAFF. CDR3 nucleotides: TGCAGCGGTCGGCCAGACAGGGGCACTGAAGCTTTCTTT.

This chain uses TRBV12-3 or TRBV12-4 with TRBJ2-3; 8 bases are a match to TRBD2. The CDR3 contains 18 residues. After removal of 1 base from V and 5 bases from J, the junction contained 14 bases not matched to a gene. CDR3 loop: CASSLVSGAGGLRDTQYF. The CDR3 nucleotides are TGTGCCAGCAGTTTAGTGTCCGGGGCGGGGGGCCTCAGAGATACGCAGTATTTT.

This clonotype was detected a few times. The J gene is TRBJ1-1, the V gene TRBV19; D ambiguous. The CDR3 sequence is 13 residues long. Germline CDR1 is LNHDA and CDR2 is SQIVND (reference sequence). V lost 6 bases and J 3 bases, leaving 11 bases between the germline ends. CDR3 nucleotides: TGTGCCAGTAGGACCCAGGAGGACACTGAAGCTTTCTTT. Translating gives CASRTQEDTEAFF.

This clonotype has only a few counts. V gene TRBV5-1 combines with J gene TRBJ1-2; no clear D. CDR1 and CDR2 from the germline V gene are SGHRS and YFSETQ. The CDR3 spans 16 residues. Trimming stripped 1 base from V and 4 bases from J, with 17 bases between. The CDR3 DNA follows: TGCGCCAGCAGCTTGCAGTCGAACCTCGGGCCCTATGGCTACACCTTC. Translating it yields CASSLQSNLGPYGYTF.

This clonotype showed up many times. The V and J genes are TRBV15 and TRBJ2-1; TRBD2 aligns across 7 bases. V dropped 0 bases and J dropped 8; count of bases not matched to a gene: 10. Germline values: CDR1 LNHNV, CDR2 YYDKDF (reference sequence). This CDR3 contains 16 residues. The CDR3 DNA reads TGTGCCACCAGCAGAGATTCCGGCGGGAGATTTGATGAGCAGTTCTTC. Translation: CATSRDSGGRFDEQFF.